Listed here is a single TCR beta chain. This record comes from a study of blood T cell repertoires in COVID-19. About the study: Samples came from the United States, Italy and Spain, spanning acute and convalescent COVID-19. From T cells, B-cell-depleted T cells, or PBMCs came the material, which was cDNA or gDNA.

The CDR3 runs 14 residues. CDR1 is LNHDA and CDR2 is SQIVND in the germline V gene (reference sequence). Trimming took 3 bases from V and 3 from J, leaving 11 bases between them. Per the original methods: Cell counts per sample came from amplifying reference gene primers. Produced via immunoSEQ multiplex PCR; TCRdb's table is partial and in-frame only. From that table come the V and J calls and clone size; the DNA was used to work out D and trimming. The sample includes about 180,000 clones, roughly 88% of them seen just once. This sequence was found in a woman over 75 with acute or convalescent COVID-19. The V call is TRBV19, the J call TRBJ1-2; D is unresolved. The specimen was peripheral blood. CDR3 amino acids: CASSIGWEDYGYTF. CDR3 nucleotide sequence: TGTGCCAGTAGTATTGGCTGGGAGGACTATGGCTACACCTTC.